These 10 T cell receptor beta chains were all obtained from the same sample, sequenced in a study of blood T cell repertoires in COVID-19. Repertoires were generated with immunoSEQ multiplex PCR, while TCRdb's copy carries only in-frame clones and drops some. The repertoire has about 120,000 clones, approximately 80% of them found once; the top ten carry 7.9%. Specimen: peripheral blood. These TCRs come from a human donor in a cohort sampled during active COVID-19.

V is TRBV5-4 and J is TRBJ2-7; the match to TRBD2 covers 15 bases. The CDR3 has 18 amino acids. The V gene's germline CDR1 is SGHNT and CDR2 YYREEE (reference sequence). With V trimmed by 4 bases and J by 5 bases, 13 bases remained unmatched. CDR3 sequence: CASSDWTSGGARVNEQYF. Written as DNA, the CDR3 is TGTGCCAGCAGCGATTGGACTAGCGGGGGGGCGAGAGTGAACGAGCAGTACTTC.

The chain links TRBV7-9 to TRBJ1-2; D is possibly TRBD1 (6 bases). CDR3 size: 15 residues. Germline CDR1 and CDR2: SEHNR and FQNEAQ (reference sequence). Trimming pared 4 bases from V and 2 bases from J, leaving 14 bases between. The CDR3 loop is CASSSDGQRNYGYTF. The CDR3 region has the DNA TGTGCCAGCAGCTCCGACGGACAGCGCAACTATGGCTACACCTTC.

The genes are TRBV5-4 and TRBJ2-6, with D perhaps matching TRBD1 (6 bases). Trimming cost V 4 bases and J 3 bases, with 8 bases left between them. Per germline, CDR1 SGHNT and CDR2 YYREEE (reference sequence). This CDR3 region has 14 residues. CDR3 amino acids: CASSIRGGANVLTF. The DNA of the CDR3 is TGTGCCAGCAGCATCAGGGGTGGGGCCAACGTCCTGACTTTC.

CDR3 loop: CASSILPSYEQYF. The CDR3 DNA sequence: TGTGCCAGTAGTATTCTACCCTCCTACGAGCAGTACTTC. The V gene is TRBV19, the J gene TRBJ2-7; D call uncertain. The CDR3 is 13 amino acids. Trimming pared 3 bases from V and 0 bases from J, leaving 6 bases between. Germline V CDR1 and CDR2: LNHDA, SQIVND (reference sequence). Based on the CDR3 plus reference TRBV19 and TRBJ2-7, the full variable domain is DGGITQSPKYLFRKEGQNVTLSCEQNLNHDAMYWYRQDPGQGLRLIYYSQIVNDFQKGDIAEGYSVSREKKESFPLTVTSAQKNPTAFYLCASSILPSYEQYFGPGTRLTVT.

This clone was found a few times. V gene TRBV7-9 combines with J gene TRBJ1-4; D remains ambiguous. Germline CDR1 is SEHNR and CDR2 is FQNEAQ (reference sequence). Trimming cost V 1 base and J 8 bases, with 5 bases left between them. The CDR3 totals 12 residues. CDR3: CASSLVTEKLFF. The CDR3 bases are TGTGCCAGCAGCTTAGTGACAGAAAAACTGTTTTTT.

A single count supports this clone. The CDR3 reads CASSRTKGGVGGAEQPQHF. CDR3 nucleotides: TGCGCCAGCAGCCGCACAAAGGGGGGGGTTGGGGGCGCGGAGCAGCCCCAGCATTTT. This chain connects TRBV4-1 to TRBJ1-5; maybe TRBD1 (6 bases). V shed 4 bases and J shed 7 bases, with 29 bases lying between them. The CDR3 loop spans 19 amino acids. Per the germline V gene, CDR1 is MGHRA and CDR2 is YSYEKL.

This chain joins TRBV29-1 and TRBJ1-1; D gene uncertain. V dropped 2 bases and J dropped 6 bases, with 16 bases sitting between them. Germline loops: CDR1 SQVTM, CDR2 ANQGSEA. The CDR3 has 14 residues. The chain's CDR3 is CSVEFNGGLAEAFF. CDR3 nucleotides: TGCAGCGTTGAATTCAATGGAGGGTTGGCTGAAGCTTTCTTT.

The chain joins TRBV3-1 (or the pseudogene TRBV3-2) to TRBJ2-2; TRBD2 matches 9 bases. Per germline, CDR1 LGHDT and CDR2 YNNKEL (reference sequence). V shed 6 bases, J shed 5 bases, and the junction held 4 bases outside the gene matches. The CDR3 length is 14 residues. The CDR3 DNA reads TGTGCCAGCAGAGTCCTAGCGGGGACCGGGGAGCTGTTTTTT. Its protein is CASRVLAGTGELFF.

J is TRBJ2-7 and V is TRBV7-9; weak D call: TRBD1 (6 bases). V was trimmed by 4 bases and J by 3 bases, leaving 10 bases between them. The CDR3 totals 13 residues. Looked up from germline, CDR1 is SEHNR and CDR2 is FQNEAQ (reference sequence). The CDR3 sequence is CASSSDSRYEQYF. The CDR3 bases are TGTGCCAGCAGCTCGGACAGTCGCTACGAGCAGTACTTC.

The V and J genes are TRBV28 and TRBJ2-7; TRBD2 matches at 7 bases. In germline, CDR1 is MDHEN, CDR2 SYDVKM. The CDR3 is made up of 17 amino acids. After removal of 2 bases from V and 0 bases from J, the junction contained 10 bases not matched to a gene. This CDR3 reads CASSLQRLAVSSYEQYF. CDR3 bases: TGTGCCAGCAGTTTACAAAGGCTAGCGGTTAGCTCCTACGAGCAGTACTTC.